Presented here are 5 T cell receptor beta chains from one specimen sequenced in a study of cytomegalovirus exposure and HLA in healthy donors. Researchers ran the PCR with 60 Vbeta and 13 Jbeta primers. Some clones are missing from TCRdb's copy, which holds only in-frame ones; the method was immunoSEQ multiplex PCR. The sample has approximately 140,000 clones, about three quarters seen once. The sequenced sample was PBMCs. The origin of the receptors is a middle-aged man in good health and CMV-seropositive.

This rearrangement joins TRBV7-9 to TRBJ2-6; 16 bases line up with TRBD2. The CDR3 has 18 amino acids. V was clipped by 5 bases and J by 2 bases; unmatched bases: 3. The germline gives CDR1 SEHNR, CDR2 FQNEAQ (reference sequence). The CDR3 bases are TGTGCCAGCAGCAAGGGACTAGCGGGAGGGCCTGGGGCCAACGTCCTGACTTTC. This translates into CASSKGLAGGPGANVLTF.

The chain couples TRBV28 to TRBJ1-2; 7 bases are a match to TRBD1. Germline values: CDR1 MDHEN, CDR2 SYDVKM. The trim removed 4 bases at V and 7 bases at J, leaving 6 bases unmatched. CDR3 length: 13 residues. DNA of the CDR3: TGTGCCAGCAGTTCCCCAAACAGGGGTGGCTACACCTTC. Its translation is CASSSPNRGGYTF.

This chain links TRBV11-3 with TRBJ2-5; a possible D gene is TRBD2 (6 bases). The V and J ends lost 1 base and 2 bases respectively, with 17 bases between them. Germline values: CDR1 SGHNT, CDR2 YENEEA. The CDR3 is made up of 17 amino acids. As DNA, the CDR3 is TGTGCCAGCAGCTTAGGACTTAGGTCTAGCGCTCAAGAGACCCAGTACTTC. Protein: CASSLGLRSSAQETQYF. The whole variable domain, remainder taken from reference TRBV11-3 and TRBJ2-5, is EAGVVQSPRYKIIEKKQPVAFWCNPISGHNTLYWYLQNLGQGPELLIRYENEEAVDDSQLPKDRFSAERLKGVDSTLKIQPAELGDSAVYLCASSLGLRSSAQETQYFGPGTRLLVL.

This chain uses TRBV2 with TRBJ2-4; a possible D gene is TRBD2 (5 bases). The CDR3 loop spans 18 amino acids. From germline, CDR1 is SNHLY and CDR2 FYNNEI. Trimming took 2 bases from V and 0 from J, leaving 17 bases between them. The CDR3 here is CASSEPIRLGLAKNIQYF. CDR3 coding DNA: TGTGCCAGCAGTGAACCGATACGCCTAGGACTAGCCAAAAACATTCAGTACTTC.

This chain uses TRBV4-1 with TRBJ2-5; D may be TRBD1 (6 bases). Trimming shortened V by 4 bases and J by 4 bases, and 13 bases separated the two germline ends. Looked up from germline, CDR1 is MGHRA and CDR2 is YSYEKL. The CDR3 loop spans 14 amino acids. CDR3 protein: CASSLQEQGETQYF. CDR3 sequence (DNA): TGCGCCAGCAGCCTGCAAGAACAGGGAGAGACCCAGTACTTC.